A selection of T cell receptor beta chains follows, all from one sample in a study of molecular identifiers for immune sequencing clone quantification. TCRdb reanalysed the PCR reads using MiXCR and keeps one entry per CDR3 protein. The top ten hold 0.84% of the sample, which has a few hundred thousand distinct CDR3 sequences, 20% to 25% seen once. Sequenced sample: naive CD8+ T cells from blood, with Jurkat cell RNA spiked in. These receptor sequences come from a human donor in good health. Some libraries in this study had Jurkat cell RNA spiked in. Both conserved end residues are part of each CDR3. D genes are given only for firm matches. The size entry is marked missing in some rows and otherwise reads once, few, many or a size class.

J gene	D gene	V gene	clone size	CDR3 DNA	CDR3 protein
TRBJ1-5	-	TRBV2	many	TGTGCCAGCAGTGATGTCGGGGGCTCAAGCAATCAGCCCCAGCATTTT	CASSDVGGSSNQPQHF
TRBJ1-3	-	TRBV20-1	many	TGCAGTGCTAGAGATTGGGATTCTGGAAACACCATATATTTT	CSARDWDSGNTIYF
TRBJ1-2	-	TRBV27	-	TGTGCCAGCAGTCCGGGGATAGTACCTACCTATGGCTACACCTTC	CASSPGIVPTYGYTF
TRBJ2-2	TRBD2	TRBV19	-	TGTGCCAGTAGTATACATCTAGCGGATCCCACCGGGGAGCTGTTTTTT	CASSIHLADPTGELFF
TRBJ2-7	TRBD1	TRBV6-1	few	TGTGCCAGCAGGGCGACAGGGCCTATCTCGTACGAGCAGTACTTC	CASRATGPISYEQYF
TRBJ2-1	TRBD2	TRBV19	-	TGTGCCAGCACAGCGGGAGTAGGGAATGAGCAGTTCTTC	CASTAGVGNEQFF
TRBJ2-7	-	TRBV12-3/TRBV12-4	-	TGTGCCAGCAGCCCTGGGGTTCCACTGGGAGAGCAGTACTTC	CASSPGVPLGEQYF
TRBJ1-5	TRBD1	TRBV30	few	TGTGCCTGGAGTACCGGACAGGGGGCAGGCAATCAGCCCCAGCATTTT	CAWSTGQGAGNQPQHF
TRBJ2-7	TRBD2	TRBV7-9	many	TGTGCCAGCAGCATCACTAGCGGGGGCTACGAGCAGTACTTC	CASSITSGGYEQYF
TRBJ2-1	-	TRBV20-1	few	TGCAGTGCTGCCCGGAGGACCGCCTACAATGAGCAGTTCTTC	CSAARRTAYNEQFF
TRBJ2-7	TRBD2	TRBV12-3/TRBV12-4	few	TGTGCCAGCAGTTCCCCAACTAGCGGAGGGGCCTACGAGCAGTACTTC	CASSSPTSGGAYEQYF
TRBJ2-2	TRBD1	TRBV6-2/TRBV6-3	-	TGTGCCAGCAGTTACTCGATCTCGGACAGGGTCTGGCAATTTATGAACACCGGGGAGCTGTTTTTT	CASSYSISDRVWQFMNTGELFF
TRBJ2-2	-	TRBV6-5	-	TGTGCCAGCAGTTACGGGGGGACGCGGGAGCTGTTTTTT	CASSYGGTRELFF
TRBJ2-1	-	TRBV5-1	-	TGCGCCAGCAGCTTGGCCCCGACTTCCTACAATGAGCAGTTCTTC	CASSLAPTSYNEQFF
TRBJ1-1	-	TRBV2	few	TGTGCCAGCAGTGAGTTCCATAACACTGAAGCTTTCTTT	CASSEFHNTEAFF
TRBJ1-1	-	TRBV19	-	TGTGCCAGTAGTATAGGGGAGACTGAAGCTTTCTTT	CASSIGETEAFF
TRBJ2-3	-	TRBV7-9	many	TGTGCCAGCAGCTTCCTCCGGGACCCCAGCGATACGCAGTATTTT	CASSFLRDPSDTQYF
TRBJ2-7	TRBD2	TRBV20-1	-	TGCAGTGCTAGCGGAACTAGCGGGACTCCCTACGAGCAGTACTTC	CSASGTSGTPYEQYF
TRBJ2-2	TRBD2	TRBV4-1	once	TGCGCCAGCAGCCAATATCGGCCTAGCGGGAGGACGAACACCGGGGAGCTGTTTTTT	CASSQYRPSGRTNTGELFF
TRBJ2-7	-	TRBV2	-	TGTGCCAGCCGACCCCCGGAAGTGCCCTACGAGCAGTACTTC	CASRPPEVPYEQYF
TRBJ2-1	TRBD2	TRBV12-3/TRBV12-4	many	TGTGCCAGCAGCTTAGCGGGGGGTTGGTTCTTC	CASSLAGGWFF
TRBJ1-1	TRBD1	TRBV9	-	TGTGCCAGCAGCGCCGGGACAGGGTCGTCGGAAGACACTGAAGCTTTCTTT	CASSAGTGSSEDTEAFF
TRBJ2-7	-	TRBV7-9	many	TGTGCCAGCAGCTTAGCGACCGACGAGCAGTACTTC	CASSLATDEQYF
TRBJ2-5	-	TRBV7-9	-	TGTGCCAGCAGCTTAGTGGCCGAACAGACCCAGTACTTC	CASSLVAEQTQYF
TRBJ2-5	-	TRBV4-1	many	TGCGCCAGCAGCCAAGATAACGGTTCGCAAGAGACCCAGTACTTC	CASSQDNGSQETQYF
TRBJ2-5	TRBD1	TRBV19	many	TGTGCCAGGGGACAGTTCCAAGAGACCCAGTACTTC	CARGQFQETQYF
TRBJ2-1	-	TRBV24-1	many	TGTGCCACCAGTGATTATGGCGGAGGTGAGCAGTTCTTC	CATSDYGGGEQFF
TRBJ2-7	TRBD2	TRBV5-5	many	TGTGCCAGCAGCCGGACTAGCGGGGGATCCGAGCAGTACTTC	CASSRTSGGSEQYF
TRBJ2-7	TRBD2	TRBV27	-	TGTGCCAGCAGCATGACACTAGCGGCCTCCTACGAGCAGTACTTC	CASSMTLAASYEQYF
TRBJ2-5	TRBD1	TRBV12-3/TRBV12-4	-	TGTGCCAGCAGCTTAACAGGGGGCCTTCAAGAGACCCAGTACTTC	CASSLTGGLQETQYF
TRBJ2-3	-	TRBV20-1	many	TGCAGTGCTCCCAGGGGAAGCACAGATACGCAGTATTTT	CSAPRGSTDTQYF
TRBJ1-1	-	TRBV19	-	TGTGCCAGCGGTTGGACGAACACTGAAGCTTTCTTT	CASGWTNTEAFF
TRBJ1-6	-	TRBV20-1	few	TGCAGTGCTAGAGATCGCGGATCTGAAAACCTTATCTCCTATAATTCACCCCTCCACTTT	CSARDRGSENLISYNSPLHF
TRBJ2-7	-	TRBV5-3	-	TGTGTCAGCAGCTTGTGGCAGGGCTACGAGCAGTACTTC	CVSSLWQGYEQYF